A selection of T cell receptor beta chains follows, all from one sample in a study of blood T cell repertoires in COVID-19. Measured with immunoSEQ multiplex PCR; TCRdb has only the in-frame clones, and not every one. Here the sample spans roughly 250,000 clones, under 95% being singletons. Sample: PBMCs or T cells enriched from blood (not recorded which). The receptors shown here come from a woman younger than 35 who had recovered from COVID-19. The conserved cysteine and the conserved F or W are not part of the CDR3 here. Each record gives: J gene, V gene, CDR3 length, CDR3 protein.

J gene: TRBJ1-1; V gene: TRBV4-2; CDR3 length: 13; CDR3 protein: ASSQDRVTNTEAF
J gene: TRBJ1-3; V gene: TRBV5-4; CDR3 length: 12; CDR3 protein: ASSHGGTGNTIY
J gene: TRBJ2-1; V gene: TRBV7-3; CDR3 length: 13; CDR3 protein: ASSLMAGTYNEQF
J gene: TRBJ1-2; V gene: TRBV29-1; CDR3 length: 16; CDR3 protein: SVTSRGGQLKGSYGYT
J gene: TRBJ2-4; V gene: TRBV5-4; CDR3 length: 12; CDR3 protein: ASSEGGDKNIQY
J gene: TRBJ1-1; V gene: TRBV13; CDR3 length: 14; CDR3 protein: ASSVAGVDAGTEAF
J gene: TRBJ2-7; V gene: TRBV19; CDR3 length: 12; CDR3 protein: ASSIDMMTREQY
J gene: TRBJ1-3; V gene: TRBV9; CDR3 length: 14; CDR3 protein: ASSVDVRDPGNTIY
J gene: TRBJ1-5; V gene: TRBV6-1; CDR3 length: 16; CDR3 protein: ASSEELRDSYSNQPQH
J gene: TRBJ1-1; V gene: TRBV19; CDR3 length: 12; CDR3 protein: ASSIEDSPHEAF
J gene: TRBJ1-5; V gene: TRBV7-9; CDR3 length: 15; CDR3 protein: ASSRGTGLFSNQPQH
J gene: TRBJ1-2; V gene: TRBV5-1; CDR3 length: 11; CDR3 protein: ASSFGTGGGYT
J gene: TRBJ2-4; V gene: TRBV7-3; CDR3 length: 11; CDR3 protein: ASSLQRGDIQY
J gene: TRBJ2-5; V gene: TRBV7-9; CDR3 length: 14; CDR3 protein: ASSLGGATGVETQY
J gene: TRBJ1-1; V gene: TRBV20-1; CDR3 length: 11; CDR3 protein: SASSGIGTEAF
J gene: TRBJ2-5; V gene: TRBV27; CDR3 length: 11; CDR3 protein: ASSTGQGLTQY